The entry that follows covers one T cell receptor (beta chain) sequence. These data are taken from a study of blood T cell repertoires in COVID-19. Study information: In each case, the material was cDNA or gDNA derived from T cells, B-cell-depleted T cells, or PBMCs.

The data were produced by immunoSEQ multiplex PCR, yet TCRdb's version contains in-frame clones alone and is incomplete. The repertoire includes around 390,000 clones, approximately 87% of them detected once, and about 9.4% sits in the top ten. V was clipped by 1 base and J by 5 bases, with 10 bases between them. Per the germline V gene, CDR1 is LNHNV and CDR2 is YYDKDF (reference sequence). The CDR3 has 14 residues. The sequence came from a woman aged 45-60 years who had recovered from COVID-19. The J gene is TRBJ2-3, the V gene TRBV15; perhaps TRBD2 as D (6 bases). The sample comprised PBMCs or T cells enriched from blood (not recorded which). The CDR3 sequence: CATSRALGGDTQYF. The CDR3 bases are TGTGCCACCAGCAGAGCCTTGGGGGGAGATACGCAGTATTTT.